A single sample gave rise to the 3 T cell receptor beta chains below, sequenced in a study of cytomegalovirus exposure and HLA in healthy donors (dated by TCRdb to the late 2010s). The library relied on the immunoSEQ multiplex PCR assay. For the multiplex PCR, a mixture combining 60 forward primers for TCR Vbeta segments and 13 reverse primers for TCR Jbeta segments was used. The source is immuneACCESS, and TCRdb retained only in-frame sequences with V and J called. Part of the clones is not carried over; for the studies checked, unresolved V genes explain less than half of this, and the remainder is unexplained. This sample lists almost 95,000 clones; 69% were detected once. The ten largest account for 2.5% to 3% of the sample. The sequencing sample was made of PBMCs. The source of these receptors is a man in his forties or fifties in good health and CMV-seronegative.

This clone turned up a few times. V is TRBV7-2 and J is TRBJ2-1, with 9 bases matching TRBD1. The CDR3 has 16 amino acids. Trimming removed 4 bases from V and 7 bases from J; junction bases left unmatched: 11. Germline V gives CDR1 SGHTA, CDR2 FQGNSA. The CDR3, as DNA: TGTGCCAGCAGCTCGCGGACAGGGGTTGTAAAGAATGAGCAGTTCTTC. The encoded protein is CASSSRTGVVKNEQFF.

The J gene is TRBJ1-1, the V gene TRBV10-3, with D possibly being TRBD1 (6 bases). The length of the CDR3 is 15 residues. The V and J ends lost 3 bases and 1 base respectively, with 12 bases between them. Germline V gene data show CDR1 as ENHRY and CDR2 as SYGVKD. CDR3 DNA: TGTGCCATCAGTGAACTCAGGGGCGCGAACACTGAAGCTTTCTTT. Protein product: CAISELRGANTEAFF.

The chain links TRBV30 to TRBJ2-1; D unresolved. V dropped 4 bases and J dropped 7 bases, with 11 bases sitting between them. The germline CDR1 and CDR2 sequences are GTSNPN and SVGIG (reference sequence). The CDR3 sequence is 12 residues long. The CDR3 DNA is TGTGCCTGGACGCGCAGGTCAAATGAGCAGTTCTTC. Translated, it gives CAWTRRSNEQFF.